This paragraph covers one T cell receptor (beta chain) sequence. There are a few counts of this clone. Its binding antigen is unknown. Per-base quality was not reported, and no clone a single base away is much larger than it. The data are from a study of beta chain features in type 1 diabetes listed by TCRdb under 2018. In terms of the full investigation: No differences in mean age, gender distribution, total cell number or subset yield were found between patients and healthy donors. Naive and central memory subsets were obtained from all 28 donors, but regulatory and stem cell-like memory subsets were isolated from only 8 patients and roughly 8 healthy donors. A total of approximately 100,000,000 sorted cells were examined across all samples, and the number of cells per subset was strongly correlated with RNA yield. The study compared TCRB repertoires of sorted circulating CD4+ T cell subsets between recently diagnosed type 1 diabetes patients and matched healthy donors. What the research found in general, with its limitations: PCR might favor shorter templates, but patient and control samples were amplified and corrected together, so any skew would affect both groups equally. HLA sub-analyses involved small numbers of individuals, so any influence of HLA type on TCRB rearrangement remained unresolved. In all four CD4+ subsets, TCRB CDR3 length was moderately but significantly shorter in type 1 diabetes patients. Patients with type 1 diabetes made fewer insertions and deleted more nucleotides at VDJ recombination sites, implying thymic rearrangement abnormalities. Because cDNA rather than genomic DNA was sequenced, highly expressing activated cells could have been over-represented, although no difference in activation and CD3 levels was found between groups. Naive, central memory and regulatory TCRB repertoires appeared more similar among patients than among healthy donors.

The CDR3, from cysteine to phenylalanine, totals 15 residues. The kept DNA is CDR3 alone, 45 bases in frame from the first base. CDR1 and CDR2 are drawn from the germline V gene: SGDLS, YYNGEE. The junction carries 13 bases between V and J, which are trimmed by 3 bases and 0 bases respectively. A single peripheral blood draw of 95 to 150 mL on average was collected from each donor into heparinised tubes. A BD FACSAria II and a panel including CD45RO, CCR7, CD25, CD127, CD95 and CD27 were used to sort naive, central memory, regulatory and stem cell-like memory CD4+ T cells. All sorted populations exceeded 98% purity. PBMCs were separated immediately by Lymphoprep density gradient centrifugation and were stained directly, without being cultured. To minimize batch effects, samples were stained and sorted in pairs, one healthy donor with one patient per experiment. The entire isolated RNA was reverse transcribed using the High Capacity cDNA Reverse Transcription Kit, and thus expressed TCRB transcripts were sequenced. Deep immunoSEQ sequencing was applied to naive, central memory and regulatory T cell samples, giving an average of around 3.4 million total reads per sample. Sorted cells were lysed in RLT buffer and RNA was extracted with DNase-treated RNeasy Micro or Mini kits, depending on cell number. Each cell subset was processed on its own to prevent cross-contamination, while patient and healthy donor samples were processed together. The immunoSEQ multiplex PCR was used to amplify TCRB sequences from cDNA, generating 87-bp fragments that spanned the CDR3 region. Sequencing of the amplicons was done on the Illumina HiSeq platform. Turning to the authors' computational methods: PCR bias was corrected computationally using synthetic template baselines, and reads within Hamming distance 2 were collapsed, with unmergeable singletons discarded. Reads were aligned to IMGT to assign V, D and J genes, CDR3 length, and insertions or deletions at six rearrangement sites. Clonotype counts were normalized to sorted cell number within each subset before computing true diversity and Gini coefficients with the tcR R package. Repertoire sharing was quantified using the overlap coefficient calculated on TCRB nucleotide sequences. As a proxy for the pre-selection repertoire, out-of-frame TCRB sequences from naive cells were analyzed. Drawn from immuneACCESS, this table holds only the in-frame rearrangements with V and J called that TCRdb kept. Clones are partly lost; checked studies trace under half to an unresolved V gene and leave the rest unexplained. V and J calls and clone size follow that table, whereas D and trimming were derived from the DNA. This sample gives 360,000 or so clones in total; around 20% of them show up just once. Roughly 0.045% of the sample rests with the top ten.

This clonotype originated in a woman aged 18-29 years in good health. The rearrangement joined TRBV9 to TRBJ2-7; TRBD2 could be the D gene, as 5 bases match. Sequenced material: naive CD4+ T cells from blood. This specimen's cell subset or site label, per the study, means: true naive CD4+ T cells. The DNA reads TGTGCCAGCAGCGGACAACTAGACTCCTCCTACGAGCAGTACTTC. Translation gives CASSGQLDSSYEQYF.